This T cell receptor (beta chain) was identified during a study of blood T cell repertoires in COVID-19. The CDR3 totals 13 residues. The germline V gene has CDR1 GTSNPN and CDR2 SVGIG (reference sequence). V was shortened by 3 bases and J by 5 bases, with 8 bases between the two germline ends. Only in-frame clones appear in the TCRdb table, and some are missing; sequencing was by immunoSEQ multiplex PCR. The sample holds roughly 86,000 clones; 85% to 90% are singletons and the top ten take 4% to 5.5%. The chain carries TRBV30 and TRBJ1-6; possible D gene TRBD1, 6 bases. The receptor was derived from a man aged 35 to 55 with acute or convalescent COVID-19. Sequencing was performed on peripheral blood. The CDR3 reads CAWSGTNNSPLHF. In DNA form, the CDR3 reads TGTGCCTGGAGCGGGACAAATAATTCACCCCTCCACTTT.